These 24 T cell receptor beta chains were sequenced from one sample in a study of blood T cell repertoires in COVID-19. TCRdb's table, derived via immunoSEQ multiplex PCR, lists solely in-frame clones and lacks some. The data contain over 200,000 clones, 75% to 85% of them singletons. Sequenced material: peripheral blood. Receptors were obtained from a woman aged 25 to 39 with COVID-19, enrolled during active disease.

The gene calls are TRBV9 and TRBJ2-7; D is undetermined. The CDR3 totals 13 residues. The germline V and J ends were trimmed by 0 bases and 4 bases, with 8 bases remaining between them. CDR1 SGDLS and CDR2 YYNGEE come from the germline V gene. CDR3 coding DNA: TGTGCCAGCAGCGTAGATCTGAGGTACGAGCAGTACTTC. The encoded protein is CASSVDLRYEQYF.

This clone has only a few counts. The V and J genes are TRBV2 and TRBJ1-2; weak D call: TRBD1 (5 bases). Per germline, CDR1 SNHLY and CDR2 FYNNEI. This CDR3 has 12 amino acids. Trimming stripped 7 bases from V and 5 bases from J, with 11 bases between. The CDR3 bases are TGTGCCAGCATTCAGACAGCTTATGGCTACACCTTC. Translating gives CASIQTAYGYTF.

This clone has just one count. The CDR3 region has the DNA TGTGCCAGCAGTTATGAAACTCACGGTGGCTACACCTTC. It specifies CASSYETHGGYTF. This rearrangement joins TRBV12-3 or TRBV12-4 to TRBJ1-2; D gene unclear. The CDR3 is made up of 13 amino acids. Trimming left V 4 bases short and J 7 bases short, with 13 bases between.

The chain uses TRBV30 and TRBJ1-5; no definite D call. V lost 0 bases, J lost 6 bases, and 9 bases lay in between. The germline V gene encodes CDR1 GTSNPN and CDR2 SVGIG (reference sequence). The CDR3 loop spans 13 amino acids. CDR3 in amino acids: CAWSVRGTQPQHF. The DNA for the CDR3 is TGTGCCTGGAGTGTACGAGGAACTCAGCCCCAGCATTTT.

Only one count was recorded for this clone. The chain employs TRBV6-2 or TRBV6-3 and TRBJ2-3, with TRBD2 identical over 10 bases. V gave up 5 bases and J gave up 10 bases; unmatched junction bases: 9. This CDR3 region has 14 residues. Germline-derived CDR1 and CDR2 are MNHEY and SVGEGT. This CDR3 is CASSTSGVTPPQYF. The CDR3, as DNA: TGTGCCAGCAGTACTAGCGGGGTCACACCCCCGCAGTATTTT.

The V and J genes are TRBV28 and TRBJ1-1, with 8 bases identical to TRBD1. The germline gives CDR1 MDHEN, CDR2 SYDVKM. After removal of 5 bases from V and 1 base from J, the junction contained 12 bases not matched to a gene. The CDR3 covers 17 residues. The CDR3 is CASSKTGDFSRNTEAFF. DNA of the CDR3: TGTGCCAGCAGTAAGACAGGGGATTTCAGTCGGAACACTGAAGCTTTCTTT.

V usage is TRBV30 and J usage is TRBJ1-4, with no clear D. Trimming shortened V by 0 bases and J by 4 bases, and 6 bases separated the two germline ends. The CDR3 has 13 residues. Germline V gene sequence: CDR1 GTSNPN, CDR2 SVGIG (reference sequence). The CDR3 sequence: CAWSVGGNEKLFF. The DNA of the CDR3 is TGTGCCTGGAGTGTGGGAGGTAATGAAAAACTGTTTTTT.

This chain connects TRBV7-2 to TRBJ2-5, with TRBD1 matching over 7 bases. Germline CDR1 reads SGHTA; CDR2 reads FQGNSA. Germline trimming cut 1 base from V and 0 bases from J; bases unmatched to any gene: 2. The CDR3 totals 15 residues. CDR3 in DNA: TGTGCCAGCAGCTTAGGAGACAGGGACCAAGAGACCCAGTACTTC. Its translation: CASSLGDRDQETQYF.

This chain connects TRBV30 to TRBJ2-7, with D maybe TRBD1 (6 bases). Germline-derived CDR1 and CDR2 are GTSNPN and SVGIG (reference sequence). This CDR3 comprises 14 residues. V was shortened by 0 bases and J by 3 bases, with 12 bases between the two germline ends. CDR3 nucleotides: TGTGCCTGGAGTGTACTCGACAGGAGCTACGAGCAGTACTTC. Amino acid sequence: CAWSVLDRSYEQYF. Using reference TRBV30 and TRBJ2-7 for the parts outside the CDR3, the full variable domain is SQTIHQWPATLVQPVGSPLSLECTVEGTSNPNLYWYRQAAGRGLQLLFYSVGIGQISSEVPQNLSASRPQDRQFILSSKKLLLSDSGFYLCAWSVLDRSYEQYFGPGTRLTVT.

The chain links TRBV2 to TRBJ1-1; the D is unclear. With 8 bases removed from V and 0 bases from J, the gap between germline ends came to 10 bases. The CDR3 is 13 amino acids. CDR1 is SNHLY and CDR2 is FYNNEI in the germline V gene. Here the CDR3 reads CASLPEMNTEAFF. CDR3 in DNA: TGTGCCAGCCTCCCAGAAATGAACACTGAAGCTTTCTTT.

The gene calls are TRBV11-2 and TRBJ2-6; 7 nucleotides align to TRBD1. J lost 0 bases, V lost 5 bases, and 7 bases had no gene match. Germline CDR1 SGHAT, CDR2 FQNNGV. CDR3 length equals 17 residues. The CDR3 nucleotides are TGTGCCAGCAGCCCCTGGGACAGACCCTCTGGGGCCAACGTCCTGACTTTC. Residues: CASSPWDRPSGANVLTF. Combining the CDR3 with reference TRBV11-2 and TRBJ2-6 gives the whole variable domain EAGVAQSPRYKIIEKRQSVAFWCNPISGHATLYWYQQILGQGPKLLIQFQNNGVVDDSQLPKDRFSAERLKGVDSTLKIQPAKLEDSAVYLCASSPWDRPSGANVLTFGAGSRLTVL.

The chain carries TRBV18 and TRBJ1-4; D possibly corresponds to TRBD1 (5 bases). Trimming shortened V by 3 bases and J by 10 bases, and 15 bases separated the two germline ends. From germline, CDR1 is KGHSH and CDR2 LQKENI. The CDR3 is made up of 14 amino acids. The CDR3 DNA follows: TGTGCCAGCTCACCGATTAGAGACAGCTCAAAACTGTTTTTT. Translated: CASSPIRDSSKLFF.

The rearrangement links TRBV30 to TRBJ1-6; D uncertain. The CDR3 contains 13 residues. Germline values: CDR1 GTSNPN, CDR2 SVGIG (reference sequence). V lost 1 base and J 6 bases, leaving 7 bases between the germline ends. Written as DNA, the CDR3 is TGTGCCTGGAGTGCCACCAGTAATTCACCCCTCCACTTT. It codes for CAWSATSNSPLHF.

The CDR3: CASSKSSGTAETEAFF. The CDR3 DNA sequence: TGTGCCAGTAGTAAATCGTCTGGGACAGCAGAAACTGAAGCTTTCTTT. The chain is built from TRBV19 and TRBJ1-1, with TRBD1 matching over 7 bases. Germline lookup yields CDR1 LNHDA and CDR2 SQIVND (reference sequence). The CDR3 sequence is 16 residues long. Trimming removed 4 bases from V and 5 bases from J; junction bases left unmatched: 13.

J is TRBJ2-7 and V is TRBV5-5; TRBD1 aligns across 10 bases. Per the germline V gene, CDR1 is SGHKS and CDR2 is YYEKEE (reference sequence). J lost 5 bases, V lost 4 bases, and 9 bases had no gene match. CDR3 length equals 15 residues. The CDR3 nucleotides read TGTGCCAGCAGCCCCGGGACAGGGGCTTTCGACGAGCAGTACTTC. This translates into CASSPGTGAFDEQYF.

This chain uses TRBV12-3 or TRBV12-4 with TRBJ2-7; tentatively, D is TRBD1 (5 bases). CDR3 length: 13 amino acids. Trimming left V 2 bases short and J 5 bases short, with 10 bases between. CDR3 in amino acids: CASSLNSGNEQYF. As DNA, the CDR3 is TGTGCCAGCAGTTTAAATTCAGGGAACGAGCAGTACTTC.

The chain couples TRBV3-1 (or the pseudogene TRBV3-2) to TRBJ2-1, with 9 bases that match TRBD2. The germline V gene has CDR1 LGHDT and CDR2 YNNKEL (reference sequence). This CDR3 is 16 amino acids long. V lost 1 base and J lost 12; bases outside the gene matches: 13. The CDR3 region is CASSQGGRAGGGRQFF. The DNA of the CDR3 is TGTGCCAGCAGCCAAGGTGGTCGAGCGGGAGGAGGTCGGCAGTTCTTC.

V usage is TRBV6-5 and J usage is TRBJ1-3; no firm D call. The V gene lost 2 bases and the J gene lost 4 bases, with 15 bases spanning the gap. This CDR3 is 16 amino acids long. Germline CDR1 MNHEY, CDR2 SVGAGI. The CDR3 sequence: CASSYTRMGSGNTIYF. CDR3 nucleotide sequence: TGTGCCAGCAGTTACACAAGGATGGGCTCCGGAAACACCATATATTTT.

The J gene is TRBJ2-7, the V gene TRBV5-4; 9 bases align to TRBD1. The trim removed 3 bases at V and 5 bases at J, leaving 6 bases unmatched. CDR1 is SGHNT, CDR2 YYREEE, per germline (reference sequence). This CDR3 contains 14 residues. CDR3 DNA: TGTGCCAGCAGCTCACGGGACAGGGCCCACGAGCAGTACTTC. Translated, it gives CASSSRDRAHEQYF.

This clone was found a few times. Other DNA sequences in the same sample also yield this CDR3. The V and J genes are TRBV7-9 and TRBJ1-2; D possibly corresponds to TRBD1 (6 bases). CDR1 and CDR2 (germline): SEHNR, FQNEAQ (reference sequence). Deletions cut 6 bases from V and 6 bases from J, with 8 bases between. This CDR3 has 11 residues. The DNA of the CDR3 is TGTGCCAGCAGTTACAGGGATGGCTACACCTTC. Amino acids: CASSYRDGYTF.

This clone came up once. The gene calls are TRBV7-3 and TRBJ2-7; a possible D gene is TRBD1 (6 bases). CDR3 size: 15 residues. V was shortened by 5 bases and J by 3 bases, with 17 bases between the two germline ends. Germline values: CDR1 SGHTA, CDR2 FQGTGA. The CDR3 bases are TGTGCCAGCAGCAAATCCGGACAGATGGGCTACGAGCAGTACTTC. The encoded protein is CASSKSGQMGYEQYF.

The chain couples TRBV7-9 to TRBJ2-7, with 12 bases aligning to TRBD2. From germline, CDR1 is SEHNR and CDR2 FQNEAQ (reference sequence). This CDR3 spans 12 amino acids. The ends lost 4 bases at V and 12 bases at J; junction bases unmatched: 4. CDR3 sequence: CASSSTSGRWYF. For the CDR3, the DNA is TGTGCCAGCAGCTCGACTAGCGGGAGATGGTACTTC. Drawing the rest from reference TRBV7-9 and TRBJ2-7, the complete variable domain is DTGVSQNPRHKITKRGQNVTFRCDPISEHNRLYWYRQTLGQGPEFLTYFQNEAQLEKSRLLSDRFSAERPKGSFSTLEIQRTEQGDSAMYLCASSSTSGRWYFGPGTRLTVT.

V and J are TRBV7-2 and TRBJ2-3; D is ambiguous. Germline-derived CDR1 and CDR2 are SGHTA and FQGNSA. The length of the CDR3 is 15 residues. The germline V and J ends were trimmed by 2 bases and 2 bases, with 11 bases remaining between them. This CDR3 reads CASSLNLRITDTQYF. CDR3 nucleotide sequence: TGTGCCAGCAGCTTAAACTTGCGGATCACAGATACGCAGTATTTT.

This chain uses TRBV19 with TRBJ1-1; D unclear. The V gene lost 4 bases and the J gene lost 1 base, with 7 bases spanning the gap. CDR1 and CDR2 from the germline V gene are LNHDA and SQIVND (reference sequence). The length of the CDR3 is 13 residues. DNA of the CDR3: TGTGCCAGTAGTAAAGCACGGAACACTGAAGCTTTCTTT. It encodes CASSKARNTEAFF.